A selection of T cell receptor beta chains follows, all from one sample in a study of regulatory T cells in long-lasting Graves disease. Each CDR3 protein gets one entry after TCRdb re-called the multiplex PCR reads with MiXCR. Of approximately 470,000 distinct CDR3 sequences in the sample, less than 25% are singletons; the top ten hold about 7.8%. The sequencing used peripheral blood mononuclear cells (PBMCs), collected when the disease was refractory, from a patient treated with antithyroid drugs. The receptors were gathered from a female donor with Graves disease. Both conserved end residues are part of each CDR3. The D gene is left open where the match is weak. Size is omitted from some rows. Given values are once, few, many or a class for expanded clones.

CASSENRGELFF	TGTGCCAGCAGTGAGAATCGGGGGGAGCTGTTTTTT	NA	TRBV6-2/TRBV6-3	TRBJ2-2	NA
CASSRVRGAYEQYF	TGTGCCAGCAGCCGCGTAAGGGGGGCCTACGAGCAGTACTTC	NA	TRBV6-2/TRBV6-3	TRBJ2-7	NA
CSVVAGTGTYEQYF	TGCAGCGTTGTGGCCGGGACAGGGACCTACGAGCAGTACTTC	many	TRBV29-1	TRBJ2-7	TRBD1
CASSQLAPGELFF	TGTGCCAGCAGCCAGCTCGCCCCCGGGGAGCTGTTTTTT	many	TRBV7-3	TRBJ2-2	NA
CASSRGGGQGPYGYTF	TGCGCCAGCAGTCGAGGAGGAGGACAGGGCCCCTATGGCTACACCTTC	many	TRBV5-1	TRBJ1-2	TRBD1
CASSESSGAGELFF	TGTGCCAGCAGTGAAAGTTCAGGGGCCGGGGAGCTGTTTTTT	NA	TRBV2	TRBJ2-2	NA
CASSSGQGWATKQYF	TGTGCCAGCAGCTCCGGACAGGGGTGGGCTACGAAGCAGTACTTC	many	TRBV7-2	TRBJ2-7	TRBD1
CASSVQDREITHEQYF	TGTGCCAGCAGCGTCCAAGACAGGGAAATAACCCACGAGCAGTACTTC	few	TRBV9	TRBJ2-7	TRBD1
CATSDPRTGSNQPQHF	TGTGCCACCAGTGATCCGAGGACAGGTAGCAATCAGCCCCAGCATTTT	few	TRBV24-1	TRBJ1-5	TRBD1
CASSPWTEMNTEAFF	TGTGCCAGCAGTCCCTGGACAGAGATGAACACTGAAGCTTTCTTT	NA	TRBV27	TRBJ1-1	NA
CASSFRASPLHF	TGTGCCAGCAGTTTCAGGGCTTCACCCCTCCACTTT	many	TRBV12-3/TRBV12-4	TRBJ1-6	NA
CASSYSGLNFLGTEAFF	TGTGCCAGCAGTTACTCCGGTCTAAACTTCCTGGGCACTGAAGCTTTCTTT	few	TRBV6-9	TRBJ1-1	NA
CATSTGTGNTEAFF	TGTGCCACCAGCACAGGGACAGGAAACACTGAAGCTTTCTTT	many	TRBV15	TRBJ1-1	TRBD1
CASSYGSGGTEAFF	TGTGCCAGCAGTTATGGGTCAGGGGGCACTGAAGCTTTCTTT	many	TRBV12-3/TRBV12-4	TRBJ1-1	TRBD1
CAWSVPGANQPQHF	TGTGCCTGGAGTGTACCAGGGGCGAATCAGCCCCAGCATTTT	NA	TRBV30	TRBJ1-5	NA
CASSPIGLAGTETQYF	TGTGCCAGCTCACCAATAGGACTAGCGGGCACTGAGACCCAGTACTTC	NA	TRBV18	TRBJ2-5	TRBD2
CATSDSGGAGKNIQYF	TGTGCCACCAGTGATTCCGGGGGCGCGGGCAAAAACATTCAGTACTTC	NA	TRBV24-1	TRBJ2-4	NA
CASSLGGGGYEQYF	TGTGCCAGCAGCTTAGGGGGTGGGGGCTACGAGCAGTACTTC	many	TRBV7-9	TRBJ2-7	NA
CASSLEKRGTEAFF	TGTGCCAGCAGCTTAGAGAAGAGGGGCACTGAAGCTTTCTTT	NA	TRBV7-6	TRBJ1-1	NA
CASSQGGRGSNQPQHF	TGTGCCAGCAGCCAAGGAGGCAGGGGGAGCAATCAGCCCCAGCATTTT	few	TRBV4-2	TRBJ1-5	TRBD1
CASSLDGGSLLNGYTF	TGCGCCAGCAGCTTGGACGGGGGTTCTCTATTAAATGGCTACACCTTC	many	TRBV5-1	TRBJ1-2	NA
CASSYGPQEAQYF	TGTGCCAGCAGCTACGGACCTCAAGAGGCCCAGTACTTC	many	TRBV11-3	TRBJ2-5	NA
CSARVTGLNYEQYF	TGCAGTGCTAGAGTTACGGGACTAAATTACGAGCAGTACTTC	few	TRBV20-1	TRBJ2-7	TRBD2
CASSEALSAYEQYF	TGTGCCAGCAGTGAAGCTCTCAGCGCCTACGAGCAGTACTTC	many	TRBV6-1	TRBJ2-7	NA
CASSQSEAGDYEQYF	TGCGCCAGCAGCCAATCCGAAGCGGGCGACTACGAGCAGTACTTC	NA	TRBV4-1	TRBJ2-7	NA
CASSVDGTGVHGYTF	TGTGCCAGCAGCGTAGACGGGACAGGGGTCCATGGCTACACCTTC	NA	TRBV9	TRBJ1-2	TRBD1
CSVELGANQPQHF	TGCAGCGTTGAGCTGGGTGCCAATCAGCCCCAGCATTTT	many	TRBV29-1	TRBJ1-5	NA